This entry lists 6 T cell receptor beta chains sequenced from one sample in a study of control samples from healthy donors and cancer patients. The assay was immunoSEQ multiplex PCR, and TCRdb's table has in-frame clones only and misses some. The sample carries roughly 140,000 clones, over 85% recorded once. Sequencing was performed on blood. The receptors derive from a man aged 50 or older in good health.

V gene TRBV28 combines with J gene TRBJ2-7; D possibly corresponds to TRBD2 (6 bases). Germline lookup yields CDR1 MDHEN and CDR2 SYDVKM. V was pared by 1 base and J by 6 bases, with 16 bases between. The CDR3 covers 15 residues. The CDR3: CASSLYSAGLTEQYF. CDR3 nucleotides: TGTGCCAGCAGTTTATATTCTGCGGGACTCACCGAGCAGTACTTC.

The chain joins TRBV12-3 or TRBV12-4 to TRBJ1-1; D unresolved. The CDR3 runs to 13 residues. The germline V and J ends were trimmed by 0 bases and 8 bases, with 10 bases remaining between them. The CDR3: CASSLARRVEAFF. CDR3 nucleotide sequence: TGTGCCAGCAGTTTAGCGCGTAGGGTGGAAGCTTTCTTT.

The rearrangement links TRBV3-1 (or the pseudogene TRBV3-2) to TRBJ2-3; possibly TRBD2 for D (6 bases). The germline V and J ends were trimmed by 6 bases and 5 bases, with 15 bases remaining between them. Germline lookup yields CDR1 LGHDT and CDR2 YNNKEL (reference sequence). The CDR3 contains 14 residues. The CDR3 reads CASSQGRRVDTQYF. CDR3 sequence (DNA): TGTGCCAGCAGTCAGGGACGGAGGGTAGATACGCAGTATTTT.

The chain employs TRBV3-1 (or the pseudogene TRBV3-2) and TRBJ1-4; TRBD1 aligns across 10 bases. This CDR3 comprises 16 residues. Germline-derived CDR1 and CDR2 are LGHDT and YNNKEL (reference sequence). V was pared by 6 bases and J by 3 bases, with 7 bases of the junction left unmatched. The CDR3 DNA reads TGTGCCAGCAGACGCCGACAGGGGGCGTCTAATGAAAAACTGTTTTTT. This codes for CASRRRQGASNEKLFF.

This rearrangement joins TRBV19 to TRBJ1-5; no clear D gene. The CDR3 consists of 16 residues. CDR1 and CDR2 (germline): LNHDA, SQIVND (reference sequence). V was cut by 6 bases and J by 0 bases, with 15 bases left in between. CDR3 amino acids: CASRRSAGYSNQPQHF. CDR3 DNA: TGTGCCAGTAGACGGTCGGCAGGTTATAGCAATCAGCCCCAGCATTTT.

The chain has TRBV2 and TRBJ1-4; D is unresolved. The germline V and J ends were trimmed by 4 bases and 7 bases, with 10 bases remaining between them. CDR3 length: 13 residues. The germline V gene has CDR1 SNHLY and CDR2 FYNNEI. CDR3 sequence (DNA): TGTGCCAGCAGTGTCTCTAGGGCTGAAAAACTGTTTTTT. As protein: CASSVSRAEKLFF.